This T cell receptor (beta chain) is from a study of shared clonotypes between healthy human individuals. Study-level findings and limits: Sequencing depth was expected to affect clonotype sharing among donors.

Details on this clone: Its matching antigen is unknown.

Germline V lookup: CDR1 SEHNR, CDR2 FQNEAQ (reference sequence). Trimming took 4 bases from V and 4 from J; bases not matched to a gene: 5. The CDR3 length is 15 residues. Donors were Caucasian adults residing in Nashville, Tennessee, USA. Using approximately 200 ng DNA, approximately 30,000 T cell genomes, the sorted-subset replicate PCRs were run. Libraries were prepared by immunoSEQ multiplex PCR; TCRdb keeps only in-frame clonotypes and omits some of them. The repertoire has approximately 340,000 clones, around 67% of them found once; the top ten carry 10%. Sequenced sample: memory CD4+ T cells sorted from blood. Subset given: CD45RA-negative fraction. This rearrangement joins TRBV7-9 to TRBJ2-3; 10 nucleotides match TRBD2. This TCR derives from a man aged 30-40 years in good health. The CDR3 DNA reads as TGTGCCAGCAGCTGGATAGCGGGAGGCCCAGATACGCAGTATTTT. This encodes CASSWIAGGPDTQYF.